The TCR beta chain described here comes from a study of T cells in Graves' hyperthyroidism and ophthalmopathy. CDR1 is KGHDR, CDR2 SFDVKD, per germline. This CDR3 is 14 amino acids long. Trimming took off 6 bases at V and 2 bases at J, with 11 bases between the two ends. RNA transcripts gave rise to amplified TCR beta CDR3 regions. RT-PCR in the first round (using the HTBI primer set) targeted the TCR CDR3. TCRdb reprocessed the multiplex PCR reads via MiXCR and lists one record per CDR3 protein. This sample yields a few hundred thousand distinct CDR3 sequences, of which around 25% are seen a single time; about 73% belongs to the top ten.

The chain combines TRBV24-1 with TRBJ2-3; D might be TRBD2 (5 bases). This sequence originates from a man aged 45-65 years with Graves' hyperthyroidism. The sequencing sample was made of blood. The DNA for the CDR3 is TGTGCCACCAGTTCCCGGAGGAACACAGATACGCAGTATTTT. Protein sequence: CATSSRRNTDTQYF.